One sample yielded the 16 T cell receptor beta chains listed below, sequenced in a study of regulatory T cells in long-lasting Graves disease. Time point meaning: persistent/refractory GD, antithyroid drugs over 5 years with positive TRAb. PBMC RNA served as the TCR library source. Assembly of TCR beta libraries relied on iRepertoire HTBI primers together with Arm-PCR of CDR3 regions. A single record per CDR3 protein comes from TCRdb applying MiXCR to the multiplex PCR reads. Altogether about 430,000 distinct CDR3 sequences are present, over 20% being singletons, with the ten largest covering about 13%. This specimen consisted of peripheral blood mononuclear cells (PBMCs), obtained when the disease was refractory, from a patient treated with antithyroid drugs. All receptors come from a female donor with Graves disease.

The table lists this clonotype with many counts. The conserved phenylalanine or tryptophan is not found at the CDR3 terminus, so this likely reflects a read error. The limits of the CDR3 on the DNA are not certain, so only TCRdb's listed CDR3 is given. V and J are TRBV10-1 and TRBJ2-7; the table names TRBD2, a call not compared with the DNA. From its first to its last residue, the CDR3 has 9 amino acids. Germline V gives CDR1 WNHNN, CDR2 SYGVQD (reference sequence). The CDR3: CASEGLADP.

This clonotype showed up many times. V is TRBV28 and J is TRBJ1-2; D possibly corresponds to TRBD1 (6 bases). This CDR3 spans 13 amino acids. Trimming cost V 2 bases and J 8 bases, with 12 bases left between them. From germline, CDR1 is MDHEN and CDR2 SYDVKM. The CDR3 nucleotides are TGTGCCAGCAGTTTAGGTCTCGGGGGCGGCTACACCTTC. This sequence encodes CASSLGLGGGYTF.

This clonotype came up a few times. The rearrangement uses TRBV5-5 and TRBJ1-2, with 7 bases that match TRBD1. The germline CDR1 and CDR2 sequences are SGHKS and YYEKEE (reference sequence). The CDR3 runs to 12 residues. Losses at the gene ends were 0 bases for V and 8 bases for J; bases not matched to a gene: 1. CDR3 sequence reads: CASSLEQGGYTF. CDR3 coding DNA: TGTGCCAGCAGCTTGGAACAGGGGGGCTACACCTTC. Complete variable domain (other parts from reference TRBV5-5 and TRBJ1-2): DAGVTQSPTHLIKTRGQQVTLRCSPISGHKSVSWYQQVLGQGPQFIFQYYEKEERGRGNFPDRFSARQFPNYSSELNVNALLLGDSALYLCASSLEQGGYTFGSGTRLTVV.

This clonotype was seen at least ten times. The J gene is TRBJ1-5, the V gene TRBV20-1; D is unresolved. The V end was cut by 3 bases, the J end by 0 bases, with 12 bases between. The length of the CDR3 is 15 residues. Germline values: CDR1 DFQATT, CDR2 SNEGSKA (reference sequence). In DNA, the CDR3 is TGCAGTGCTAGGGATGGGCAGTATAGCAATCAGCCCCAGCATTTT. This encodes CSARDGQYSNQPQHF.

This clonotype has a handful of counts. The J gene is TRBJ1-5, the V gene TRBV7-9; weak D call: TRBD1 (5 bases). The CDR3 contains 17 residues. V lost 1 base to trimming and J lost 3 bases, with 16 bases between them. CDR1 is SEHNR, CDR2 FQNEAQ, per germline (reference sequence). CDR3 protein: CASSLVGPTGDNQPQHF. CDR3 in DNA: TGTGCCAGCAGCTTAGTGGGGCCTACAGGAGACAATCAGCCCCAGCATTTT.

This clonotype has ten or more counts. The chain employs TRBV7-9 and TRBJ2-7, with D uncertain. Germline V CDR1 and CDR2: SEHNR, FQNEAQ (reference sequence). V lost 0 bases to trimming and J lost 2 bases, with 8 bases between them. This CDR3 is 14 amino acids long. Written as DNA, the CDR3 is TGTGCCAGCAGCTTAGCTGCTATGCCCTACGAGCAGTACTTC. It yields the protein CASSLAAMPYEQYF.

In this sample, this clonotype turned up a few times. This CDR3 reads CASSTGRINQPQHF. DNA of the CDR3: TGTGCCAGTAGTACCGGACGGATCAATCAGCCCCAGCATTTT. The gene calls are TRBV19 and TRBJ1-5; D is ambiguous. The germline V gene has CDR1 LNHDA and CDR2 SQIVND (reference sequence). Deletions cut 4 bases from V and 3 bases from J, with 10 bases between. This CDR3 comprises 14 residues.

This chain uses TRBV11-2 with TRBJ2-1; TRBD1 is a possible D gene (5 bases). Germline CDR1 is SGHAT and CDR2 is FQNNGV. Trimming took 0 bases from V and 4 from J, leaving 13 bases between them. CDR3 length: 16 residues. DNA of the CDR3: TGTGCCAGCAGCTTAGACCCAGCCAGGGCGTACAATGAGCAGTTCTTC. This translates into CASSLDPARAYNEQFF.

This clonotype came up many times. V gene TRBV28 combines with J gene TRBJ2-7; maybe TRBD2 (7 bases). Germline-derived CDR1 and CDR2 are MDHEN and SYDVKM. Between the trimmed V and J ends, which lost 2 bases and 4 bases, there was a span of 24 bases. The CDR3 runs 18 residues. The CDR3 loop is CASSLMRGGGRLSYEQYF. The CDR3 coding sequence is TGTGCCAGCAGTTTAATGCGAGGGGGGGGTCGTCTCTCGTACGAGCAGTACTTC.

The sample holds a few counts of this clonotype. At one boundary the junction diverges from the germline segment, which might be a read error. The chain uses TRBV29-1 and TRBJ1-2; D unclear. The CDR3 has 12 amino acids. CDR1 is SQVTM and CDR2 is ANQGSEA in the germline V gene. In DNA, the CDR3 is TGCAGCGTAGAAGACGGTAACTATGGCTACACCTTC. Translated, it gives CSVEDGNYGYTF.

CDR3 residues: CASSVPYLSYEQYF. DNA for the CDR3: TGTGCCAGCAGTGTCCCGTATCTCTCCTACGAGCAGTACTTC. The chain links TRBV6-2 or TRBV6-3 to TRBJ2-7; D not resolved. Trimming removed 5 bases at V and 0 bases at J, with 11 bases between. Germline V gene sequence: CDR1 MNHEY, CDR2 SVGEGT. The CDR3 sequence is 14 residues long.

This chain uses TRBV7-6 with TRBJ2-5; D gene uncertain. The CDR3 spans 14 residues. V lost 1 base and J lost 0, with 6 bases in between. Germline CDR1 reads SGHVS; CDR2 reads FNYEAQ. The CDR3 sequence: CASSLGIDQETQYF. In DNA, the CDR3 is TGTGCCAGCAGCTTAGGTATAGACCAAGAGACCCAGTACTTC.

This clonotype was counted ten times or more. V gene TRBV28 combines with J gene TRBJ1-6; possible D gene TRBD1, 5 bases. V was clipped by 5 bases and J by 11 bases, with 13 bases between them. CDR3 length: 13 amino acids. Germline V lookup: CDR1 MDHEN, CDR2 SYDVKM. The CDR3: CASSPGLLPPLHF. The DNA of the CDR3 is TGTGCCAGCAGTCCGGGACTTCTCCCACCCCTCCACTTT.

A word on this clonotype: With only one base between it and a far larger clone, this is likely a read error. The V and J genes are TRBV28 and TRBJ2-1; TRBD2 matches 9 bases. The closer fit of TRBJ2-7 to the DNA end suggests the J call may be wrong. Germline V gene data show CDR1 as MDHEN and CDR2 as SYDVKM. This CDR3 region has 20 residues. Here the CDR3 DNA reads TGTGCCAGCAGCTCCCTCCCGGGACTAGCTGTTAGGGTGAGTTCCTACAAGCAGTACTTC. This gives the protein CASSSLPGLAVRVSSYKQYF.

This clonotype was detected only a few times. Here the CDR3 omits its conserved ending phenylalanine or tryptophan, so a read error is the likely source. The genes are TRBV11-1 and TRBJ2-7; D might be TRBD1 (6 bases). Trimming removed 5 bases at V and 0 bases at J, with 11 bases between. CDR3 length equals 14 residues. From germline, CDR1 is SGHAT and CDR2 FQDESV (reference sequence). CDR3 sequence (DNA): TGTGCCAGCAGCACCGACAGGATCTCCTACGAGCAGTACCTC. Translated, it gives CASSTDRISYEQYL.

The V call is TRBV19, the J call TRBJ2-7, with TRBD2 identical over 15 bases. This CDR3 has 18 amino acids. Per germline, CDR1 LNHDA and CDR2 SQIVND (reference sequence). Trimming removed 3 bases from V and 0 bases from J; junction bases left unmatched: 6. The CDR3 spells CASSISGLAGGFSYEQYF. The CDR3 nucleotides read TGTGCCAGTAGTATCTCGGGACTAGCGGGAGGATTCTCCTACGAGCAGTACTTC.